This TCR beta chain was captured by sequencing in a study of cytomegalovirus exposure and HLA in healthy donors. Regarding the study as a whole: As a later analysis showed, several of the most significant clusters appeared to be linked to common viral pathogens. Donors belonging to an Asian-associated ancestry cluster reportedly showed fewer N-insertions in productive TCRs than the approximately 700-donor mean, according to what a later analysis found.

Regarding this clone: The antigen remains undetermined.

PCR was performed using 60 Vbeta and 13 Jbeta primers. Assay: immunoSEQ multiplex PCR; the TCRdb copy retains only in-frame clones and omits some. Among roughly 49,000 clones, more than 60% were seen once, and the ten largest hold 2.7%. CDR3 length: 14 amino acids. Trimming took 4 bases from V and 7 from J, leaving 12 bases between them. The germline CDR1 and CDR2 sequences are SGDLS and YYNGEE. The sequence derives from a woman in her forties in good health and CMV-seropositive. This chain links TRBV9 with TRBJ1-6; tentatively, D is TRBD1 (5 bases). Sequenced: PBMCs. CDR3 amino acids: CASSTRVDNSPLHF. DNA for the CDR3: TGTGCCAGCAGCACCAGGGTTGACAATTCACCCCTCCACTTT.